This entry lists 10 T cell receptor beta chains sequenced from one sample in a study of blood T cell repertoires in COVID-19. Produced via immunoSEQ multiplex PCR; TCRdb's table is partial and in-frame only. The sample records almost 35,000 clones, 90% being singletons. The sample consisted of peripheral blood. These receptors were obtained from a man between 60 and 75 years old with active or convalescent COVID-19.

This chain joins TRBV29-1 and TRBJ1-1; D unresolved. Germline V gives CDR1 SQVTM, CDR2 ANQGSEA. V was cut by 0 bases and J by 0 bases, with 5 bases left in between. This CDR3 is 13 amino acids long. The DNA for the CDR3 is TGCAGCGTTGAAGATTTCATGAACACTGAAGCTTTCTTT. Its translation: CSVEDFMNTEAFF.

This chain joins TRBV27 and TRBJ2-1; TRBD2 matches at 12 bases. The CDR3 contains 14 residues. CDR1 and CDR2 (germline): MNHEY, SMNVEV (reference sequence). V lost 5 bases and J lost 9; bases outside the gene matches: 5. The CDR3 sequence: CASSRPGLAGEQFF. For the CDR3, the DNA is TGTGCCAGCAGTCGCCCGGGACTAGCGGGTGAGCAGTTCTTC.

This clone has only a few counts. The chain combines TRBV6-2 or TRBV6-3 with TRBJ1-5, with D uncertain. Trimming took 2 bases from V and 6 from J, leaving 17 bases between them. Germline V CDR1 and CDR2: MNHEY, SVGEGT. The CDR3 extends over 16 amino acids. CDR3 amino acids: CASSYGGGWEFQPQHF. The CDR3 nucleotides read TGTGCCAGCAGTTACGGCGGAGGGTGGGAGTTTCAGCCCCAGCATTTT.

The chain combines TRBV9 with TRBJ1-1; 7 nucleotides align to TRBD1. V was pared by 4 bases and J by 4 bases, with 13 bases of the junction left unmatched. The CDR3 is 16 residues long. Germline V gene lookup returns CDR1 SGDLS and CDR2 YYNGEE. The DNA for the CDR3 is TGTGCCAGCAGCCCAAATACACCAGGGGGTCGCACTGAAGCTTTCTTT. It yields the protein CASSPNTPGGRTEAFF.

The chain joins TRBV6-5 to TRBJ2-2; D is unclear. Germline values: CDR1 MNHEY, CDR2 SVGAGI. Trimming took 6 bases from V and 2 from J, leaving 7 bases between them. This CDR3 comprises 13 residues. The CDR3 loop reads CASRTLNTGELFF. The DNA for the CDR3 is TGTGCCAGCAGGACTTTAAACACCGGGGAGCTGTTTTTT.

A few counts support this clone. The rearrangement joins TRBV5-1 to TRBJ1-4; D unresolved. The CDR3 has 14 residues. The germline V gene has CDR1 SGHRS and CDR2 YFSETQ. V was shortened by 1 base and J by 4 bases, with 8 bases between the two germline ends. The CDR3 region has the DNA TGCGCCAGCAGCTTGACAGTTCTTAATGAAAAACTGTTTTTT. Protein: CASSLTVLNEKLFF. Together with reference TRBV5-1 and TRBJ1-4, the CDR3 gives the full variable domain: KAGVTQTPRYLIKTRGQQVTLSCSPISGHRSVSWYQQTPGQGLQFLFEYFSETQRNKGNFPGRFSGRQFSNSRSEMNVSTLELGDSALYLCASSLTVLNEKLFFGSGTQLSVL.

The J gene is TRBJ1-4, the V gene TRBV7-9; D perhaps matches TRBD1 (6 bases). V lost 2 bases, J lost 2 bases, and 12 bases lay in between. The germline CDR1 and CDR2 sequences are SEHNR and FQNEAQ (reference sequence). CDR3 length: 16 amino acids. This chain's CDR3 is CASSLTGLGTNEKLFF. In DNA, the CDR3 is TGTGCCAGCAGCTTAACAGGGTTAGGGACTAATGAAAAACTGTTTTTT.

The gene calls are TRBV3-1 (or the pseudogene TRBV3-2) and TRBJ2-5; possible D gene TRBD2, 7 bases. V lost 2 bases and J lost 0, with 16 bases in between. The CDR3 covers 17 residues. Germline V gene lookup returns CDR1 LGHDT and CDR2 YNNKEL (reference sequence). The DNA for the CDR3 is TGTGCCAGCAGCCAAACGAGGGCGGGGGCCGACCAAGAGACCCAGTACTTC. Its translation: CASSQTRAGADQETQYF.

This chain uses TRBV6-5 with TRBJ1-1; 9 nucleotides line up with TRBD1. J gave up 1 base and V 7 bases, and 4 bases lay outside the gene matches. The CDR3 consists of 14 residues. CDR1 and CDR2 from the germline V gene are MNHEY and SVGAGI. The CDR3, as DNA: TGTGCCAGCAAGGGGACAGGGACGAACACTGAAGCTTTCTTT. Translation: CASKGTGTNTEAFF.

This clone was observed a single time. V is TRBV6-5 and J is TRBJ1-2, with D unclear. V lost 5 bases and J 4 bases, leaving 14 bases between the germline ends. CDR1 and CDR2 from the germline V gene are MNHEY and SVGAGI. The CDR3 loop spans 14 amino acids. The CDR3 sequence is CASSPSVRFYGYTF. The CDR3 DNA reads TGTGCCAGCAGTCCCTCAGTCCGATTCTATGGCTACACCTTC.